The rows below give T cell receptor beta chains drawn from one sample of a study of cytomegalovirus exposure and HLA in healthy donors. Method: immunoSEQ multiplex PCR; TCRdb's copy keeps in-frame clones and lacks some. The repertoire consists of around 170,000 clones, with roughly 70% occurring once and the leading ten covering approximately 1.5%. Sequences were obtained from PBMCs. Receptors originate from a girl aged 10 to 17 in good health and CMV-seronegative. Both conserved end residues are part of each CDR3. The D gene is left open where the match is weak. Not every row has a clone size; where given, it reads once, few, many or a size class.

clone size	D gene	V gene	J gene	CDR3 DNA	CDR3 protein
-	-	TRBV6-1	TRBJ2-5	TGTGCCAGCAGTGAAGGGACAGCGTTAAGGGAGACCCAGTACTTC	CASSEGTALRETQYF
few	-	TRBV19	TRBJ1-1	TGTGCCAGTAGTATAGATCCTGAGGTCGGAGCTTTCTTT	CASSIDPEVGAFF
-	TRBD1	TRBV6-7	TRBJ1-5	TGTGCCAGTCCAAATCCCAGGGGGCGTCCGGGAAATCAGCCCCAGCATTTT	CASPNPRGRPGNQPQHF
-	-	TRBV7-2	TRBJ2-5	TGTGCCAGCAGCCCCCGACTAGGATGGGAGACCCAGTACTTC	CASSPRLGWETQYF
-	TRBD1	TRBV7-6	TRBJ1-1	TGTGCCAGCAGCTTGTCGACAGGGAGGGAAGCTTTCTTT	CASSLSTGREAFF
-	-	TRBV5-8	TRBJ2-2	TGTGCCAGCAGCCGTATCCAGGGGGGTGCCGGGGAGCTGTTTTTT	CASSRIQGGAGELFF
-	-	TRBV7-6	TRBJ2-2	TGTGCCAGCAGCTTAAGGCGGCAGAGCGGTCCCGGGGAGCTGTTTTTT	CASSLRRQSGPGELFF
-	-	TRBV4-1	TRBJ1-5	TGCGCCAGCAGCCAAGTGGAGGGTAGTGATCAGCCCCAGCATTTT	CASSQVEGSDQPQHF
-	TRBD1	TRBV10-3	TRBJ2-4	TGTGCCATCAGTGAGTCCTTTTCCGGGACAGGGGGAAAAAACATTCAGTACTTC	CAISESFSGTGGKNIQYF
-	-	TRBV27	TRBJ2-5	TGTGCCAGCAGTCTACAGGGTGGGGGTCAAGAGACCCAGTACTTC	CASSLQGGGQETQYF
once	TRBD1	TRBV4-2	TRBJ1-1	TGTGCCAGCAGCGGACGACAGGGGTTGAACACTGAAGCTTTCTTT	CASSGRQGLNTEAFF
-	-	TRBV10-3	TRBJ1-6	TGTGCCATCAGTGAGGGGGCCGGTTCACCCCTCCACTTT	CAISEGAGSPLHF
-	TRBD1	TRBV7-8	TRBJ1-5	TGTGCCAGCAGCTCGGGACAGGGGGCGCATAGCAATCAGCCCCAGAATTTT	CASSSGQGAHSNQPQNF
-	-	TRBV11-2	TRBJ1-1	TGTGCCAGCAGCTTATCCCGGGGATACACTGAAGCTTTCTTT	CASSLSRGYTEAFF
-	TRBD1	TRBV5-1	TRBJ2-1	TGCGCCAGCAGCTCGGGACAGCCGGATCAGGGTGAGCAGTTCTTC	CASSSGQPDQGEQFF
-	TRBD2	TRBV4-1	TRBJ2-3	TGCGCCAGCAGCCTTCCTAGCGGGGGGGTAGGGGATACGCAGTATTTT	CASSLPSGGVGDTQYF
-	-	TRBV18	TRBJ2-5	TGTGCCAGCTCACCACAGTCGAGGCTGGAGACCCAGTACTTC	CASSPQSRLETQYF
-	-	TRBV18	TRBJ1-4	TGTGCCAGCTCACCACGACAGACTAATGAAAAACTGTTTTTT	CASSPRQTNEKLFF
few	TRBD2	TRBV5-4	TRBJ2-2	TGTGCCAGCAGCCGCCTAGCGGGGGGGCCAGGCGGGGAGCTGTTTTTT	CASSRLAGGPGGELFF
few	-	TRBV27	TRBJ2-7	TGTGCCAGCAGTTCTCATCGACTAGAGAGCTGGTACGAGCAGTACTTC	CASSSHRLESWYEQYF
-	TRBD1	TRBV12-5	TRBJ1-1	TGTGCTAGTGGTTTGGGACAGGGGGGCACTGAAGCTTTCTTT	CASGLGQGGTEAFF
-	-	TRBV7-9	TRBJ1-1	TGTGCCAGCAGCTTAGACGGGGGGGAGAACACTGAAGCTTTCTTT	CASSLDGGENTEAFF
-	-	TRBV5-1	TRBJ2-2	TGCGCCAGCAGCCCCCCCGGTACGGGGGCGAACACCGGGGAGCTGTTTTTT	CASSPPGTGANTGELFF
-	-	TRBV5-5	TRBJ2-7	TGTGCCAGCAGCAACCGGGACTTCTACGAGCAGTACTTC	CASSNRDFYEQYF
-	-	TRBV29-1	TRBJ2-1	TGCAGCGTGGGACATGGGGGCAATGAGCAGTTCTTC	CSVGHGGNEQFF
-	-	TRBV9	TRBJ2-2	TGTGCCAGCAGCCCATGGGGGCAGGTGAACACCGGGGAGCTGTTTTTT	CASSPWGQVNTGELFF
-	TRBD2	TRBV7-6	TRBJ2-1	TGTGCCAGCAGCTTAGTAAACCTAGCGGGGGGGAAGGCCTACAATGAGCAGTTCTTC	CASSLVNLAGGKAYNEQFF
-	-	TRBV6-5	TRBJ1-2	TGTGCCAGCAGCCGGGACATCTATGGCTACACCTTC	CASSRDIYGYTF
-	TRBD1	TRBV7-9	TRBJ1-2	TGTGCCAGCAGCCCGACAGGGGCCCCTGGCTACACCTTC	CASSPTGAPGYTF
-	-	TRBV18	TRBJ1-1	TGTGCCAGCTCACGAGGGGGTGAAGCTTTCTTT	CASSRGGEAFF
-	-	TRBV29-1	TRBJ1-2	TGCAGCGTTGAACAGACATTTGGTGGCTACACCTTC	CSVEQTFGGYTF
-	-	TRBV20-1	TRBJ2-1	TGCAGTGCTAATTCAGTAAATGAGCAGTTCTTC	CSANSVNEQFF
-	-	TRBV4-2	TRBJ1-3	TGTGCCAGCAGCCAAGAGAGACAGCTCTCTGGAAACACCATATATTTT	CASSQERQLSGNTIYF
-	-	TRBV27	TRBJ1-5	TGTGCCAGCAGTTTATGGGGAGGCGATCAGCCCCAGCATTTT	CASSLWGGDQPQHF
-	TRBD1	TRBV7-9	TRBJ1-5	TGTGCCAGCAGTTCGACAGGGAGGCCCCAGCATTTT	CASSSTGRPQHF
-	-	TRBV29-1	TRBJ2-2	TGCAGCGTTGGTGGGCATGGGGCAGGGGAGCTGTTTTTT	CSVGGHGAGELFF
-	-	TRBV14	TRBJ1-1	TGTGCCAGCAGCCATTTTCAGGGAAGAACTGAAGCTTTCTTT	CASSHFQGRTEAFF